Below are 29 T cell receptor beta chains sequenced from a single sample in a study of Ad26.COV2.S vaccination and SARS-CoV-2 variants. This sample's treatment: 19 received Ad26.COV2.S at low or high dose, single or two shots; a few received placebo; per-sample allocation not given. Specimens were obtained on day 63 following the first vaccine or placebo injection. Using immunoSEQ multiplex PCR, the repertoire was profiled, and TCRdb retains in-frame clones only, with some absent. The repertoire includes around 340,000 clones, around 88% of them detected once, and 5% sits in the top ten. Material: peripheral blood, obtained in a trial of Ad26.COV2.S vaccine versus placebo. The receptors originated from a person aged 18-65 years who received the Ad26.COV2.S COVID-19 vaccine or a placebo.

In DNA, the CDR3 is TGTGCCAGCAGCCAGCAGGTGAACACTGAAGCTTTCTTT. Protein product: CASSQQVNTEAFF. V and J are TRBV5-4 and TRBJ1-1; D is ambiguous. V was shortened by 4 bases and J by 0 bases, with 7 bases between the two germline ends. Germline CDR1 is SGHNT and CDR2 is YYREEE (reference sequence). This CDR3 contains 13 residues.

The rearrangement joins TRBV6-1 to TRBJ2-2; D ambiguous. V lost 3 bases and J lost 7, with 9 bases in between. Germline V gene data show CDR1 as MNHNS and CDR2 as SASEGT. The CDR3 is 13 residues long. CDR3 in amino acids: CASSEWTIGELFF. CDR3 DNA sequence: TGTGCCAGCAGTGAGTGGACGATCGGGGAGCTGTTTTTT.

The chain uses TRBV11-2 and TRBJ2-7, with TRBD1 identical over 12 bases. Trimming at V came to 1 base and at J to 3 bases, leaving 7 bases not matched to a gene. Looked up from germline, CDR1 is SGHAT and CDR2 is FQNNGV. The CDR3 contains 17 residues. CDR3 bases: TGTGCCAGCAGCTTAGTAGGAGGGACAGGGGGCGTCTACGAGCAGTACTTC. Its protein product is CASSLVGGTGGVYEQYF.

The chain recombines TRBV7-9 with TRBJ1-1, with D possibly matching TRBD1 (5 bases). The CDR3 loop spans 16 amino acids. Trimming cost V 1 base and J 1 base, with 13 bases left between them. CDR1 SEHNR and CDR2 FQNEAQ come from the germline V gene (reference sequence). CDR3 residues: CASSLERWDRNTEAFF. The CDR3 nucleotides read TGTGCCAGCAGCTTAGAACGATGGGACCGGAACACTGAAGCTTTCTTT.

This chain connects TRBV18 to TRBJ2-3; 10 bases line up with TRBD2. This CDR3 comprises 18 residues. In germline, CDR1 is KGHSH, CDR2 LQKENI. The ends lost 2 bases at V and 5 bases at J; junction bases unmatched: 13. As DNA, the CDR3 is TGTGCCAGCTCACCATATAGAGTCCTAGCGGGAGCCTTAGATACGCAGTATTTT. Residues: CASSPYRVLAGALDTQYF. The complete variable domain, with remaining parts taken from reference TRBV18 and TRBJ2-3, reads NAGVMQNPRHLVRRRGQEARLRCSPMKGHSHVYWYRQLPEEGLKFMVYLQKENIIDESGMPKERFSAEFPKEGPSILRIQQVVRGDSAAYFCASSPYRVLAGALDTQYFGPGTRLTVL.

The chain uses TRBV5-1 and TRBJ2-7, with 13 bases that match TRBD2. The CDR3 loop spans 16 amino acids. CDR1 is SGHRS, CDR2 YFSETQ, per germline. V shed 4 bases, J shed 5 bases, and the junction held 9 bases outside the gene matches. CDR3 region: CASSPGAGLAGDEQYF. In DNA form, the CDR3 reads TGCGCCAGCAGCCCAGGCGCCGGACTAGCGGGAGACGAGCAGTACTTC.

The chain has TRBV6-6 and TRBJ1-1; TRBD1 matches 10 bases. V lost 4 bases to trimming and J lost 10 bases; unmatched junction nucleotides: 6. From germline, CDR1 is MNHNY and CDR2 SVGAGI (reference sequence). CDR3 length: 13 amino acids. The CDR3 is CASSSTGGRGAFF. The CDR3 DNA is TGTGCCAGCAGTTCGACAGGGGGCCGGGGAGCTTTCTTT.

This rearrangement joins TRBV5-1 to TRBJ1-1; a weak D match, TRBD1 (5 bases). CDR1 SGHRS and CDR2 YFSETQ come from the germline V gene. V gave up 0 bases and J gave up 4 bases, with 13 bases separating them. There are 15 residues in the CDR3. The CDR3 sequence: CASSLASGLGTEAFF. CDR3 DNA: TGCGCCAGCAGCTTGGCCTCAGGGCTGGGCACTGAAGCTTTCTTT.

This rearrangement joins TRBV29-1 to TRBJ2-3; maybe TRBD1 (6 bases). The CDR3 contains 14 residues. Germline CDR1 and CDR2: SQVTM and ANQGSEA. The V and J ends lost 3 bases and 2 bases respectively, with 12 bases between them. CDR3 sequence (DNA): TGCAGCGTTGAGGAACAGGGCTCCACAGATACGCAGTATTTT. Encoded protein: CSVEEQGSTDTQYF.

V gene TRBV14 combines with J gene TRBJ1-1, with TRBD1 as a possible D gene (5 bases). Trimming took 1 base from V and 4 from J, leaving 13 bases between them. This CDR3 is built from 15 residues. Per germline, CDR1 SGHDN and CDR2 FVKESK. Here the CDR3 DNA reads TGTGCCAGCAGCCAAGTCACGGGGCTGGGCACTGAAGCTTTCTTT. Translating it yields CASSQVTGLGTEAFF.

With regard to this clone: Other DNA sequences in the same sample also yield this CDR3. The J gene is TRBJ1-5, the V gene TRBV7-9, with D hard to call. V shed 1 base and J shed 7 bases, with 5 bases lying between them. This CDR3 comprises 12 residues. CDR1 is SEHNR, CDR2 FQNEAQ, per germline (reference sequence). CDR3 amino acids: CASSLGSQPQHF. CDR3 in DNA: TGTGCCAGCAGCTTAGGGTCCCAGCCCCAGCATTTT.

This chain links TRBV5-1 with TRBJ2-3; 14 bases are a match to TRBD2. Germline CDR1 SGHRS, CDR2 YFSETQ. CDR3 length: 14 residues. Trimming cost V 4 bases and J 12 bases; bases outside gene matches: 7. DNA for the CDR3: TGCGCCAGCAGCCTCGGGACTAGCGGGGGACTACAGTATTTT. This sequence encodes CASSLGTSGGLQYF.

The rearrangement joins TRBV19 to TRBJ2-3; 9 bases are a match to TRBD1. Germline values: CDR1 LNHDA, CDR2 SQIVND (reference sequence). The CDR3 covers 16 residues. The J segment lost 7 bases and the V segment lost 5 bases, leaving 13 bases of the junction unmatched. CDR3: CASSRRTGEMRNTQYF. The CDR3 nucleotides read TGTGCCAGTAGTCGCAGGACAGGGGAAATGAGGAATACGCAGTATTTT.

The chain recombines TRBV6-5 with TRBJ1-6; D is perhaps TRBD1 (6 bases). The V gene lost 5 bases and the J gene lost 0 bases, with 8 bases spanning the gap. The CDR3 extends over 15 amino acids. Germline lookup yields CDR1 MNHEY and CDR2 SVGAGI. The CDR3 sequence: CASSPGDSYNSPLHF. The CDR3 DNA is TGTGCCAGCAGTCCAGGGGACTCCTATAATTCACCCCTCCACTTT.

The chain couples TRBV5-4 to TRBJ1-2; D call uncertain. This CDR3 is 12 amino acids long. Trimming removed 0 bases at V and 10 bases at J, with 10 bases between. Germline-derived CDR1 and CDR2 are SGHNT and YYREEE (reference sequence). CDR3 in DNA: TGTGCCAGCAGCTTGGATAGGTTGGCCTACACCTTC. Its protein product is CASSLDRLAYTF.

The CDR3 coding sequence is TGTGCCAGCAGTCCTCACATCGGGGGTGTAGGGTCCTACAATGAGCAGTTCTTC. Translation gives CASSPHIGGVGSYNEQFF. This chain uses TRBV28 with TRBJ2-1; the D gene is possibly TRBD2 (6 bases). Trimming removed 5 bases from V and 1 base from J, with 21 bases in between. Germline V gene sequence: CDR1 MDHEN, CDR2 SYDVKM. The CDR3 extends over 18 amino acids.

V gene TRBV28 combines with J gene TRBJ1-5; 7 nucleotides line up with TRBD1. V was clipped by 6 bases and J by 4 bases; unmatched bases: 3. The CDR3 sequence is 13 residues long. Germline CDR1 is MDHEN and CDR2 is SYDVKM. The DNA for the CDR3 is TGTGCCAGCAGACAGGGGTGGAATCAGCCCCAGCATTTT. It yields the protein CASRQGWNQPQHF. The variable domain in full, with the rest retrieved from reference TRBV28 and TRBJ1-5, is DVKVTQSSRYLVKRTGEKVFLECVQDMDHENMFWYRQDPGLGLRLIYFSYDVKMKEKGDIPEGYSVSREKKERFSLILESASTNQTSMYLCASRQGWNQPQHFGDGTRLSIL.

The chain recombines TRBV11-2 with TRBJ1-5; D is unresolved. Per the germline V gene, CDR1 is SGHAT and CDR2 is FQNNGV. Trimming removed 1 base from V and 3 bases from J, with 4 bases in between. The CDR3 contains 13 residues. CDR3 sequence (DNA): TGTGCCAGCAGCTTAGGAATCAATCAGCCCCAGCATTTT. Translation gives CASSLGINQPQHF.

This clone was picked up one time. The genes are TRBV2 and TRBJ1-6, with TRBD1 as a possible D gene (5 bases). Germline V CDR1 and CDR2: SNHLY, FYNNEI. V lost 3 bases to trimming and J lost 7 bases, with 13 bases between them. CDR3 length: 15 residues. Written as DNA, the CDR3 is TGTGCCAGCAGTGATGGCGGGGGATGGAATTCACCCCTCCACTTT. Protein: CASSDGGGWNSPLHF. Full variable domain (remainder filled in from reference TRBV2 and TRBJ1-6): EPEVTQTPSHQVTQMGQEVILRCVPISNHLYFYWYRQILGQKVEFLVSFYNNEISEKSEIFDDQFSVERPDGSNFTLKIRSTKLEDSAMYFCASSDGGGWNSPLHFGNGTRLTVT.

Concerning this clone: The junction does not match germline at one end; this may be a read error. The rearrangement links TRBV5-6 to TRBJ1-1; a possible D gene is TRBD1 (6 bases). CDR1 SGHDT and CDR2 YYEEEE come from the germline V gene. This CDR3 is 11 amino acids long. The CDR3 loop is CASSLTGPLDF. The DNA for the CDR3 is TGTGCCAGCAGCCTCACAGGGCCCTTAGACTTT.

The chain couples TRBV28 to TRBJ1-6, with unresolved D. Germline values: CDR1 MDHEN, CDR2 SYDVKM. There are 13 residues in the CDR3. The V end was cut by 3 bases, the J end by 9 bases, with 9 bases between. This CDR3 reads CASSFAGPSPLHF. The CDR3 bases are TGTGCCAGCAGTTTTGCAGGACCTTCACCCCTCCACTTT. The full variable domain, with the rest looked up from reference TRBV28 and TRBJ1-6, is DVKVTQSSRYLVKRTGEKVFLECVQDMDHENMFWYRQDPGLGLRLIYFSYDVKMKEKGDIPEGYSVSREKKERFSLILESASTNQTSMYLCASSFAGPSPLHFGNGTRLTVT.

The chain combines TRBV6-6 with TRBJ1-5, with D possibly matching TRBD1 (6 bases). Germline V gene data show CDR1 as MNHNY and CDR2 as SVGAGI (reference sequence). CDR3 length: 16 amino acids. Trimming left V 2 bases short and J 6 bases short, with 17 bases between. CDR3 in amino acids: CASSYGGRNLGQPQHF. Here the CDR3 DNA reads TGTGCCAGCAGTTACGGGGGCCGAAACTTGGGTCAGCCCCAGCATTTT.

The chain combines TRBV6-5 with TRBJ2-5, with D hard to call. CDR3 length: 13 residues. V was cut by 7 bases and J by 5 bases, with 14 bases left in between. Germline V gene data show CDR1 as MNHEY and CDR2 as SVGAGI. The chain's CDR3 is CASTPLKAETQYF. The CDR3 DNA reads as TGTGCCAGCACCCCGTTGAAGGCGGAGACCCAGTACTTC.

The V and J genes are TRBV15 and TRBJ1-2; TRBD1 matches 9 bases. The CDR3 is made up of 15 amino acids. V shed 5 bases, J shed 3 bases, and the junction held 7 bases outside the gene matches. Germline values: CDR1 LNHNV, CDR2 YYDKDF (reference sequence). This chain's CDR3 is CATSSGTGLDYGYTF. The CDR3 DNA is TGTGCCACCAGCTCCGGGACAGGGTTGGACTATGGCTACACCTTC.

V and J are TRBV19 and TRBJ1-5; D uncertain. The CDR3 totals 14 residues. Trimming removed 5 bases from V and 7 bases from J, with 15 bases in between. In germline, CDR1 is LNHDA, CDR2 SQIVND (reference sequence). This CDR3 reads CASSPINPTQPQHF. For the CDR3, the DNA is TGTGCCAGTAGTCCCATAAACCCCACCCAGCCCCAGCATTTT. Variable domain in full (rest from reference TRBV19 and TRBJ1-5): DGGITQSPKYLFRKEGQNVTLSCEQNLNHDAMYWYRQDPGQGLRLIYYSQIVNDFQKGDIAEGYSVSREKKESFPLTVTSAQKNPTAFYLCASSPINPTQPQHFGDGTRLSIL.

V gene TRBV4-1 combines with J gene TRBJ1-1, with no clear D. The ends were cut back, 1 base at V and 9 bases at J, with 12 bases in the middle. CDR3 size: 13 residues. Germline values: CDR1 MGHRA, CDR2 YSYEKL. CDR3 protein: CASSQAWSPKAFF. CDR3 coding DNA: TGCGCCAGCAGCCAAGCGTGGAGCCCAAAAGCTTTCTTT.

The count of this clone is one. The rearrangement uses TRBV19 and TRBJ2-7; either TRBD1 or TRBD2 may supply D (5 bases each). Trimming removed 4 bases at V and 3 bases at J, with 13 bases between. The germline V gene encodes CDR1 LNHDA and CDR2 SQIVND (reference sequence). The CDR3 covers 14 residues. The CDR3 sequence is CASSTRDGNYEQYF. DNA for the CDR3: TGTGCCAGTAGTACCCGGGACGGCAACTACGAGCAGTACTTC. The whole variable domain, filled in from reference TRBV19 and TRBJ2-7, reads DGGITQSPKYLFRKEGQNVTLSCEQNLNHDAMYWYRQDPGQGLRLIYYSQIVNDFQKGDIAEGYSVSREKKESFPLTVTSAQKNPTAFYLCASSTRDGNYEQYFGPGTRLTVT.

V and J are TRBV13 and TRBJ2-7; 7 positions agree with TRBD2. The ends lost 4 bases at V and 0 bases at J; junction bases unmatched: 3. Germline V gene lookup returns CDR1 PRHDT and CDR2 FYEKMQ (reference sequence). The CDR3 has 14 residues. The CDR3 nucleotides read TGTGCCAGCAGCTCTAAGCGGGACTCCTACGAGCAGTACTTC. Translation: CASSSKRDSYEQYF.

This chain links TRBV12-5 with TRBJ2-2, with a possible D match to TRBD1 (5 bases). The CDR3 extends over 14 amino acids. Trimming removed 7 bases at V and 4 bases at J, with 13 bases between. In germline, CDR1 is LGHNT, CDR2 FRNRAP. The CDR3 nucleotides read TGTGCTAGTGCCCAGTTAAGGGGCACCGGGGAGCTGTTTTTT. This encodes CASAQLRGTGELFF.